This T cell receptor (beta chain) was recorded in a study of blood T cell repertoires in COVID-19. Study as a whole: Sample material is recorded as cDNA or gDNA derived from T cells, B-cell-depleted T cells, or PBMCs.

Germline CDR1 and CDR2: MNHEY and SVGAGI. The CDR3 consists of 15 residues. J was trimmed by 0 bases and V by 2 bases; bases with no gene match: 3. Under the authors' procedure: Reference gene primer amplification gave estimated nucleated cell counts. Profiled with immunoSEQ multiplex PCR; TCRdb holds only in-frame clones, not every one. That table furnishes V, J and clone size, whereas the DNA furnished D and trimming. This table holds around 170,000 clones, roughly four fifths found once. The TCR originated in a woman in her 70s with COVID-19, enrolled during active disease. The chain combines TRBV6-5 with TRBJ2-7; 8 bases fit TRBD2. Sequencing was performed on peripheral blood. CDR3: CASSYGGRPSYEQYF. Written as DNA, the CDR3 is TGTGCCAGCAGTTACGGCGGGAGGCCCTCCTACGAGCAGTACTTC.